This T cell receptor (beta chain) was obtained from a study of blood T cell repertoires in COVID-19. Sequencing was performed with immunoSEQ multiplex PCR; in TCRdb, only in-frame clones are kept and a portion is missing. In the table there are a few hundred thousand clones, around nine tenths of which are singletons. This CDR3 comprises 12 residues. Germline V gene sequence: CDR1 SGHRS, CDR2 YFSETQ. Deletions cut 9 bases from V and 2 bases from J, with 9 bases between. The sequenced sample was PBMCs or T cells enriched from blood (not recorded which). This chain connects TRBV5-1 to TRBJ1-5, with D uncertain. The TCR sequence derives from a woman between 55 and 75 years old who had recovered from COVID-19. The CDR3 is CATPPGNQPQHF. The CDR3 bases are TGCGCCACCCCGCCGGGCAATCAGCCCCAGCATTTT.